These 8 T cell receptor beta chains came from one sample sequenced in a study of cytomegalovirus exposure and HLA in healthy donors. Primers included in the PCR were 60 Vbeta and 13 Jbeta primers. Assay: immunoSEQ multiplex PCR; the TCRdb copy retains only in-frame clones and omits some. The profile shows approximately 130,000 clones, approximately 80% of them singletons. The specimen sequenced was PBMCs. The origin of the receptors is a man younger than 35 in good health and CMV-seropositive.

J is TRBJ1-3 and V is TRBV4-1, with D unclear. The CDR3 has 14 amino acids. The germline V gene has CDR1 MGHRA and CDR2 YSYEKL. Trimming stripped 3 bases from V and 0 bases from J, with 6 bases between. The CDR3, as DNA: TGCGCCAGCAGCCATTTAGCCTCTGGAAACACCATATATTTT. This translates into CASSHLASGNTIYF.

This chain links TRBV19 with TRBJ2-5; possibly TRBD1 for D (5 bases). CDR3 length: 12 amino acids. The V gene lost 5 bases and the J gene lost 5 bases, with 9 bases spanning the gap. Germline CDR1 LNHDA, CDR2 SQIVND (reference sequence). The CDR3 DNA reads TGTGCCAGTAGTCAGGGATGGGAGACCCAGTACTTC. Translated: CASSQGWETQYF.

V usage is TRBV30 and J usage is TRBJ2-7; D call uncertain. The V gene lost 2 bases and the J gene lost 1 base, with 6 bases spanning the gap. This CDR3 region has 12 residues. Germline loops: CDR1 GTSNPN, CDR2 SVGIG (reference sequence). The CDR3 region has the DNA TGTGCCTGGAGTAGTCAGTCCTACGAGCAGTACTTC. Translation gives CAWSSQSYEQYF.

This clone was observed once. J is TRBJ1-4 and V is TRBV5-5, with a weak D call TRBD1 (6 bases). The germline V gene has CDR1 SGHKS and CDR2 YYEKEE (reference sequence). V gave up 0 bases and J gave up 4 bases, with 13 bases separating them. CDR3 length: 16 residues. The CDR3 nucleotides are TGTGCCAGCAGCTTGGTGTTGGGGGCTAGTAATGAAAAACTGTTTTTT. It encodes CASSLVLGASNEKLFF.

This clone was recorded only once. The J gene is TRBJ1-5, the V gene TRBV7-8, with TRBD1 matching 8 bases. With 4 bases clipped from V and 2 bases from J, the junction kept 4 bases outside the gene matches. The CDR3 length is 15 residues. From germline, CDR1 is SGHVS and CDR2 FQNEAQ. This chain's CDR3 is CASSSGQGGNQPQHF. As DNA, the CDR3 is TGTGCCAGCAGCTCCGGACAGGGAGGCAATCAGCCCCAGCATTTT.

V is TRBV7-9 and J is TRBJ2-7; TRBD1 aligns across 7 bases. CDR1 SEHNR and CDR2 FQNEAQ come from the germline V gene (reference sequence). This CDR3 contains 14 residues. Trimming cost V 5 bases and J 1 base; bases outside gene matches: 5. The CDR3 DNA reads TGTGCCAGCAGCCACCGGGACAGATCCTACGAGCAGTACTTC. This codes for CASSHRDRSYEQYF.

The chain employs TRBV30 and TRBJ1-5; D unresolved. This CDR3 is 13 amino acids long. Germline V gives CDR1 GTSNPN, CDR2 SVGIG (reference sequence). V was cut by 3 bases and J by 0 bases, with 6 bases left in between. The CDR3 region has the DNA TGTGCCTGGAGGGGGAGTAGCAATCAGCCCCAGCATTTT. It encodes CAWRGSSNQPQHF.

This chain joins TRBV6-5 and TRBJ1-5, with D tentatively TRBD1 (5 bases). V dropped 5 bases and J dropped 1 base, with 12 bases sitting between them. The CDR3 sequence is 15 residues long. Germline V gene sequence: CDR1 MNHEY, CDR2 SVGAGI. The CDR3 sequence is CASSSRQTSNQPQHF. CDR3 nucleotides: TGTGCCAGCAGTAGTAGACAGACCAGCAATCAGCCCCAGCATTTT.